This T cell receptor (beta chain) was captured in a study of cytomegalovirus exposure and HLA in healthy donors. Study-wide results and limits: The likely origin of a cluster of highly shared sequence variants was a sequencing artifact. Later analysis demonstrated an association between a missense DCLRE1C variant and TCR beta V- and J-gene trimming. Over 150 TCR beta chains were listed as cytomegalovirus-associated.

PCR primers comprised 60 Vbeta and 13 Jbeta primers. Only in-frame clones appear in the TCRdb table, and some are missing; sequencing was by immunoSEQ multiplex PCR. The top ten clones hold around 0.75% of a sample with some 200,000 clones, approximately 85% of them seen once. Concerning this clone: Its specificity is not known.

Germline V gene lookup returns CDR1 LNHNV and CDR2 YYDKDF (reference sequence). This CDR3 comprises 13 residues. The V segment lost 3 bases and the J segment 4 bases; nucleotides outside the gene matches: 1. This TCR derives from a young woman in good health and CMV-seronegative. The specimen was PBMCs. This chain joins TRBV15 and TRBJ2-7, with 9 bases matching TRBD2. The CDR3 reads CATSRLAGYEQYF. CDR3 DNA sequence: TGTGCCACCAGCAGGCTAGCGGGGTACGAGCAGTACTTC.